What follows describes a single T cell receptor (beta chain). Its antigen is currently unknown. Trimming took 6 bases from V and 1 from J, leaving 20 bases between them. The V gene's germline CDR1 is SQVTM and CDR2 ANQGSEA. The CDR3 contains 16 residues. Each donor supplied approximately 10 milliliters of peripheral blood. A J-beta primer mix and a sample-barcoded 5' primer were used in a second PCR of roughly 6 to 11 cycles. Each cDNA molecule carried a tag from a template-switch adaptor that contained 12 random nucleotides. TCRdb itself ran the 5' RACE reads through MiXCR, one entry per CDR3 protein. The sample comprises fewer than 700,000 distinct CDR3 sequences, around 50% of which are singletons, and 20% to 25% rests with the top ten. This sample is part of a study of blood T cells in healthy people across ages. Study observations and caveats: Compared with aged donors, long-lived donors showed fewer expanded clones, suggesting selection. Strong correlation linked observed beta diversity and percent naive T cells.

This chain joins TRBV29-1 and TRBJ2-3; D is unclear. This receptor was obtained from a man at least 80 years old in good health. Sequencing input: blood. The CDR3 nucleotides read TGCAGCGTCGCTCCTCGGTGGATTGGCGGCACAGATACGCAGTATTTT. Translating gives CSVAPRWIGGTDTQYF.